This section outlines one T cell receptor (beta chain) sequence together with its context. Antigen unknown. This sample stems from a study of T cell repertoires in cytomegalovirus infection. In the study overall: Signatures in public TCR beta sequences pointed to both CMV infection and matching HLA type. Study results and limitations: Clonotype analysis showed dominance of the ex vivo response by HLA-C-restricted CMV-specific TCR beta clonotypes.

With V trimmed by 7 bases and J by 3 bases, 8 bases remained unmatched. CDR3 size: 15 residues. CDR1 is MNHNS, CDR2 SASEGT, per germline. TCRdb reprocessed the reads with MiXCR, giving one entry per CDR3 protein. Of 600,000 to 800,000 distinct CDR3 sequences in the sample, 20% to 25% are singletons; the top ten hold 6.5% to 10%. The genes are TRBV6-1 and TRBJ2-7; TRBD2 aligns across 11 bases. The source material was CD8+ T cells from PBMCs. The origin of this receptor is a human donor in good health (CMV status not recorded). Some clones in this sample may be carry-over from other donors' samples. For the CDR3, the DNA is TGTGCCAGCAATCAAGAGGGACTAGCGGTCTACGAGCAGTACTTC. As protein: CASNQEGLAVYEQYF.